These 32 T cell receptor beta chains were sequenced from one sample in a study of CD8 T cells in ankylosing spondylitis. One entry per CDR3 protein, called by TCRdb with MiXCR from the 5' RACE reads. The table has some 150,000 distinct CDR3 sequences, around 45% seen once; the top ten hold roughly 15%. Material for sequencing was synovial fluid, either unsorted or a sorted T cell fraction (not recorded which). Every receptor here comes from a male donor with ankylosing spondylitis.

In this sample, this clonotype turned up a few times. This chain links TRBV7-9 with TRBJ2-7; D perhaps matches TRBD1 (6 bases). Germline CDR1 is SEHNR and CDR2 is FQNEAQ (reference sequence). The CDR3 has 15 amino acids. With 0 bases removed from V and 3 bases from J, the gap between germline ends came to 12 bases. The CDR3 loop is CASSLAGTPSYEQYF. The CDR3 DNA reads TGTGCCAGCAGCTTAGCGGGGACACCGAGCTACGAGCAGTACTTC.

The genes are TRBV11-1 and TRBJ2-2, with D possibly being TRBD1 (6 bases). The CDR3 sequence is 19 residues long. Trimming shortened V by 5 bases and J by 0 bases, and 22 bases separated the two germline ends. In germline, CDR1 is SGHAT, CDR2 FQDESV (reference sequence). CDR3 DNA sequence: TGTGCCAGCAGCCCACCTGCGTCGACAGGACTTTCGAACACCGGGGAGCTGTTTTTT. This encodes CASSPPASTGLSNTGELFF.

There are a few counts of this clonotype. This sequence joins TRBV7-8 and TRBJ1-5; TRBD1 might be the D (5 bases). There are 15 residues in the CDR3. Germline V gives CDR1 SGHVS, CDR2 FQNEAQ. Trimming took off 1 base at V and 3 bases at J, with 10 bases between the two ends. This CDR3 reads CASSLGSGYNQPQHF. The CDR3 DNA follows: TGTGCCAGCAGCTTAGGTTCAGGGTACAATCAGCCCCAGCATTTT.

CDR3 DNA: TGTGCCAGCAGCCGTTCCGGGACAGGAGGGCTCGAGCAGTACTTC. It yields the protein CASSRSGTGGLEQYF. The chain is built from TRBV7-8 and TRBJ2-7; the match to TRBD1 covers 8 bases. V lost 5 bases and J lost 6; bases outside the gene matches: 12. Looked up from germline, CDR1 is SGHVS and CDR2 is FQNEAQ. This CDR3 is 15 amino acids long.

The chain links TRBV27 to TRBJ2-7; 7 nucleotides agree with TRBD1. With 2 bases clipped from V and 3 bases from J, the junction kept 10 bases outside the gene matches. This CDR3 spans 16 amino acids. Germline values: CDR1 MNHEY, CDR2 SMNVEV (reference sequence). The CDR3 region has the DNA TGTGCCAGCAGTTTAACCTACAGGGGTTTTCTCTACGAGCAGTACTTC. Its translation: CASSLTYRGFLYEQYF.

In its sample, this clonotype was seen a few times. CDR3: CASRTSRDRADTNEKLFF. CDR3 coding DNA: TGTGCCAGCAGAACGAGCCGGGACAGGGCTGACACTAATGAAAAACTGTTTTTT. The chain carries TRBV7-8 and TRBJ1-4; the match to TRBD1 covers 9 bases. Germline V gene sequence: CDR1 SGHVS, CDR2 FQNEAQ. The CDR3 loop spans 18 amino acids. Trimming took 6 bases from V and 2 from J; bases not matched to a gene: 13.

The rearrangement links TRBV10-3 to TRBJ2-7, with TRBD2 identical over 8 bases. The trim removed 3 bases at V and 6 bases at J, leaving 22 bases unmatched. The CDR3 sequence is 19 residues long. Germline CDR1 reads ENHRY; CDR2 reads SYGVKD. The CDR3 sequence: CAISDQLTSEFRGATEQYF. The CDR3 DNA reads TGTGCCATCAGTGACCAATTGACTAGCGAATTCCGAGGGGCCACCGAGCAGTACTTC.

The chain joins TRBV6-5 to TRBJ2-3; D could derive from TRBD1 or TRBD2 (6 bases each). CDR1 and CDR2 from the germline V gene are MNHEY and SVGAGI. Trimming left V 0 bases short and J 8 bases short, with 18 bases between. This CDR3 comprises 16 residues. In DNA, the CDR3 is TGTGCCAGCAGTTACTCTATCGGCCGGGGGCCGGGTACGCAGTATTTT. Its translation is CASSYSIGRGPGTQYF.

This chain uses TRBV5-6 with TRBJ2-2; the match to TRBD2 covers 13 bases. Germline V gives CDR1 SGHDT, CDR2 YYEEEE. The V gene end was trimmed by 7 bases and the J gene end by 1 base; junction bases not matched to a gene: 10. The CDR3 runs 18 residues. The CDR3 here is CASSSGTSGAVNTGELFF. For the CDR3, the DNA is TGTGCCAGCTCGTCTGGGACTAGCGGGGCGGTGAACACCGGGGAGCTGTTTTTT.

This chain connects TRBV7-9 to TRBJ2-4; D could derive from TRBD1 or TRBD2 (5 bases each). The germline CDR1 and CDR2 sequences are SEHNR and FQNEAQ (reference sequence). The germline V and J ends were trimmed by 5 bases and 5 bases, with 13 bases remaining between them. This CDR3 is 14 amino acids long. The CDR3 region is CASSRVPGQNIQYF. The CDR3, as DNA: TGTGCCAGCAGCCGGGTCCCGGGGCAAAACATTCAGTACTTC.

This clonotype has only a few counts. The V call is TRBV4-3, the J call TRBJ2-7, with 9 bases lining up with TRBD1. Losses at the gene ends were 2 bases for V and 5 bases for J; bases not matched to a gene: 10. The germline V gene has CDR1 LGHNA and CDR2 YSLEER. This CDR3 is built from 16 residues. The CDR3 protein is CASSQFGYRGRDEQYF. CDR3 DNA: TGCGCCAGCAGCCAATTTGGGTACAGGGGGCGAGACGAGCAGTACTTC.

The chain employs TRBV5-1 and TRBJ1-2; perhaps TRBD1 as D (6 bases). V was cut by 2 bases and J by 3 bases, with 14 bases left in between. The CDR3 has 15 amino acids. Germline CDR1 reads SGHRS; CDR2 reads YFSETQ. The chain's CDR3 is CASSFTGLQYYGYTF. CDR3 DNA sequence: TGCGCCAGCAGCTTCACAGGGCTACAATACTATGGCTACACCTTC.

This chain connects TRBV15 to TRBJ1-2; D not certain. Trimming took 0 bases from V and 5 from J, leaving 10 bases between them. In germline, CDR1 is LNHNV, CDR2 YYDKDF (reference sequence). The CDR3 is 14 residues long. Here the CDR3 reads CATSREVRRYGYTF. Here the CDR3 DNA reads TGTGCCACCAGCAGAGAAGTCAGGAGATATGGCTACACCTTC.

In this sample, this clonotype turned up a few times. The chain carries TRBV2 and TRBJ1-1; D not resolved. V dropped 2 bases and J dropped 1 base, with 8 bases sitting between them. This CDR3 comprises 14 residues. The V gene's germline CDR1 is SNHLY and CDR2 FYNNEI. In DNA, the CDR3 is TGTGCCAGCAGTGAAACAAGAGGGAACACTGAAGCTTTCTTT. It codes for CASSETRGNTEAFF.

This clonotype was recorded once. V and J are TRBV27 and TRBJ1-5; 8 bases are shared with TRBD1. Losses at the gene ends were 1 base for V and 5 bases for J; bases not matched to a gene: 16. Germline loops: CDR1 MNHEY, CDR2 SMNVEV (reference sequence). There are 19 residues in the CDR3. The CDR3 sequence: CASSLLGARGRGLDQPQHF. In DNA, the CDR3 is TGTGCCAGCAGTTTATTAGGTGCAAGGGGCAGGGGGCTCGATCAGCCCCAGCATTTT.

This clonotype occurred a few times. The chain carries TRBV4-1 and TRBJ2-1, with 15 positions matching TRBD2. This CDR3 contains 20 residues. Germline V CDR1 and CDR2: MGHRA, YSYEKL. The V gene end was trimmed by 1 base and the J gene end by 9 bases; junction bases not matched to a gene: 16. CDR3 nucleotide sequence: TGCGCCAGCAGCCAAGCTCGATTCGGACTAGCGGGGGGGACTTGGTGTGAGCAGTTCTTC. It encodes CASSQARFGLAGGTWCEQFF.

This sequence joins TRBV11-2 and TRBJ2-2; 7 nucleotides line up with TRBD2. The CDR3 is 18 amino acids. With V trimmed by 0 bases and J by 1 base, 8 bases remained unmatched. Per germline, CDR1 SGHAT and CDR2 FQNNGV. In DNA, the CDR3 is TGTGCCAGCAGCTTAGAGGCGGGGAGGGCCCAGAACACCGGGGAGCTGTTTTTT. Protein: CASSLEAGRAQNTGELFF.

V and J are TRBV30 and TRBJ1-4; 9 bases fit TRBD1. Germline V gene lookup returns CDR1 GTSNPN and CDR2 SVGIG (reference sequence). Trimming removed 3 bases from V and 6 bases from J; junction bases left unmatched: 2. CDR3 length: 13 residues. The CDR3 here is CAWRQGAYEKLFF. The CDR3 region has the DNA TGTGCCTGGAGACAGGGGGCGTATGAAAAACTGTTTTTT.

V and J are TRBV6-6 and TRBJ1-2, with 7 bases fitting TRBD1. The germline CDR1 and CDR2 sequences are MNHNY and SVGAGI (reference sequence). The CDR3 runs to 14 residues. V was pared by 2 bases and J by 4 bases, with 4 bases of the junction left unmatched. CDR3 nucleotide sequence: TGTGCCAGCAGTTACCGGGACAGATCCTATGGCTACACCTTC. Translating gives CASSYRDRSYGYTF.

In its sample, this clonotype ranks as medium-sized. Written as DNA, the CDR3 is TGTGCCATCAGTGAGCCTGGGACAGGGGTATCGCGGGGGAGCACAGATACGCAGTATTTT. Encoded protein: CAISEPGTGVSRGSTDTQYF. The gene calls are TRBV10-3 and TRBJ2-3; 10 bases match TRBD1. V was clipped by 2 bases and J by 0 bases; unmatched bases: 14. From germline, CDR1 is ENHRY and CDR2 SYGVKD. The CDR3 covers 20 residues.

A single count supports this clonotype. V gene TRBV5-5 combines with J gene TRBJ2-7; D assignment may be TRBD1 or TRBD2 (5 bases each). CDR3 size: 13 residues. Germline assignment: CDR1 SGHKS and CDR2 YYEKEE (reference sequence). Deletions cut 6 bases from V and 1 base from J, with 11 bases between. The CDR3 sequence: CASTPRESYEQYF. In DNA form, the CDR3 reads TGTGCCAGCACCCCCAGGGAGTCCTACGAGCAGTACTTC.

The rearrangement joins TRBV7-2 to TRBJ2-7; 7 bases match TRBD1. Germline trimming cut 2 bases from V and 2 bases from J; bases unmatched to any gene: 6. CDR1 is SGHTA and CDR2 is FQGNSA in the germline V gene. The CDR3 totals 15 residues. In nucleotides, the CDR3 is TGTGCCAGCAGCTTAAATGTCGGGACAGCCTACGAGCAGTACTTC. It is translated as CASSLNVGTAYEQYF.

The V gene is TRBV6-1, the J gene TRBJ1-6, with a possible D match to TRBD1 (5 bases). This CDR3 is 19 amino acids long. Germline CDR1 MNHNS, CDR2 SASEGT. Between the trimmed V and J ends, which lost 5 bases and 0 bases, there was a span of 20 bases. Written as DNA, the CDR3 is TGTGCCAGCAGTCCCGGGGACGACCCCTGGGGCTCCTATAATTCACCCCTCCACTTT. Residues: CASSPGDDPWGSYNSPLHF.

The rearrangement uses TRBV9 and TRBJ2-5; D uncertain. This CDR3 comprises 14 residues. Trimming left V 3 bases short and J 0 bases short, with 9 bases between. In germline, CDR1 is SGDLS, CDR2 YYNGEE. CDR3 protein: CASSAPTDQETQYF. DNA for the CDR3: TGTGCCAGCAGCGCACCTACTGACCAAGAGACCCAGTACTTC.

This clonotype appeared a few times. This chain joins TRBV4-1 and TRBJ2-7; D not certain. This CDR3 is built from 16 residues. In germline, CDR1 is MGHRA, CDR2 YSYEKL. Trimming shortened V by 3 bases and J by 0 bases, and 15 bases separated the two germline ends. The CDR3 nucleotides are TGCGCCAGCAGCCAGTCCGTGGACCCACCCTCCTACGAGCAGTACTTC. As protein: CASSQSVDPPSYEQYF.

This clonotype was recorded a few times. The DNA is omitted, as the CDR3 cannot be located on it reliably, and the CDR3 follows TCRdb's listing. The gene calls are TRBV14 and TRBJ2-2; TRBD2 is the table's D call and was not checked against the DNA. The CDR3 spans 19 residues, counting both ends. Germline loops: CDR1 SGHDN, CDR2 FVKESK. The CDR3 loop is CASSQPGTSAVLAPGSCFF.

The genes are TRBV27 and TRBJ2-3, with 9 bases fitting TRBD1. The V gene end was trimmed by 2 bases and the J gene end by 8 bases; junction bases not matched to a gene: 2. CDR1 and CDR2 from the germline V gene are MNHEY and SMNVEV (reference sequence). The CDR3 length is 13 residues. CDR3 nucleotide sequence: TGTGCCAGCAGTTTACCGGACAGGGGTACGCAGTATTTT. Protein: CASSLPDRGTQYF.

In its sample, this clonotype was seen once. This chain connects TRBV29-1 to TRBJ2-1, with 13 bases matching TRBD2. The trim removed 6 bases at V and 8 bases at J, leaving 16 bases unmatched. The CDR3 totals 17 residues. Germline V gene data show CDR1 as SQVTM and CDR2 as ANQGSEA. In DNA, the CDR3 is TGCAGCGTCGACGGACTAGCGGGAGAACCGACACCCGATGAGCAGTTCTTC. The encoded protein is CSVDGLAGEPTPDEQFF.

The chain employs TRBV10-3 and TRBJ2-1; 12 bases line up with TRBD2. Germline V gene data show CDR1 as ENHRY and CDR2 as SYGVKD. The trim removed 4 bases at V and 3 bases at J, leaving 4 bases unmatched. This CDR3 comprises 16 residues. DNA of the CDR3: TGTGCCATCAGTGTAAGACTAGCGGGAGTCTACAATGAGCAGTTCTTC. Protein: CAISVRLAGVYNEQFF.

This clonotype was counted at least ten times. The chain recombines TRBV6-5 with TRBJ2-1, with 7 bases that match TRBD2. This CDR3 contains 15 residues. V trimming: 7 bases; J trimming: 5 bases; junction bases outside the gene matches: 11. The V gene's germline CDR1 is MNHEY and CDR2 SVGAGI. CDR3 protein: CASTHLGAGNNEQFF. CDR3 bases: TGTGCCAGCACTCACTTGGGAGCGGGAAACAATGAGCAGTTCTTC.

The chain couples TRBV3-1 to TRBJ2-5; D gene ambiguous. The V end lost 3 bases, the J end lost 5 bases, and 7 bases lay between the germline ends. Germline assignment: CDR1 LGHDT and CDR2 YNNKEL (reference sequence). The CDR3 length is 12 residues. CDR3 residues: CASSHPLETQYF. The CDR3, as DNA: TGTGCCAGCAGCCATCCACTGGAGACCCAGTACTTC.

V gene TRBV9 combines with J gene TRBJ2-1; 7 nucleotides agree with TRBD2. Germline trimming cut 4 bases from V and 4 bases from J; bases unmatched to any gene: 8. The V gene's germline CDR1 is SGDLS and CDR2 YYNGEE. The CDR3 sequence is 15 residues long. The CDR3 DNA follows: TGTGCCAGCAGCCAATGGGGGGGAACATACAATGAGCAGTTCTTC. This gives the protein CASSQWGGTYNEQFF.